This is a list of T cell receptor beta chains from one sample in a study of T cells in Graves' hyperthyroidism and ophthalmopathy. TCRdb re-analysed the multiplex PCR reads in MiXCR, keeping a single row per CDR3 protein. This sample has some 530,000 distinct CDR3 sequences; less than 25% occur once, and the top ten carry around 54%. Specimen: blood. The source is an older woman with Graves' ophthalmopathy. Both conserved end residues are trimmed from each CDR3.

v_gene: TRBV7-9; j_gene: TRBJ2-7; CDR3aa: ASSGRNPYEQY
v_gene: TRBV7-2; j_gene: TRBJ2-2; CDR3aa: ASRSPGQGNTGELF
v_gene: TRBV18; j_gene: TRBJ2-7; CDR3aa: ASSISGGREQY
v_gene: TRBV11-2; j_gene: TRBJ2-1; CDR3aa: ASSLRLRELDEQF
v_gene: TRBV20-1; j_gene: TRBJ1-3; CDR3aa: SAGPPGGNTIY
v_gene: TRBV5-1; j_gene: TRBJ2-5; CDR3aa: ASSESQETQY
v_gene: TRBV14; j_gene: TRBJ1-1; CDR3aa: ASSVWTGPMNTEAF
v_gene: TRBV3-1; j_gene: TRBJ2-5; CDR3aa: ASSLLATETQY
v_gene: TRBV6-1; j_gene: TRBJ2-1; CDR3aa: ASSEATGASSYNEQF
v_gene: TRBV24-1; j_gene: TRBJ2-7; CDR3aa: ATSALGYEQY
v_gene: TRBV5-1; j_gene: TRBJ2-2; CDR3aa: ASSLDRGGPRELF
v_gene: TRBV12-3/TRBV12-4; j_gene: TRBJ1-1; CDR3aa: ASSWKGNTEAF
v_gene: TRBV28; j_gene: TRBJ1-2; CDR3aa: ASSLSGFYGYT
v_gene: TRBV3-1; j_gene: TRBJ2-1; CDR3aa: ASSQVFTSGGNEQF
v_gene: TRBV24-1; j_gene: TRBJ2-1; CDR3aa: ATSDQTAHEQF
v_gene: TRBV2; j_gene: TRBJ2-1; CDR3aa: ASSSRLAVYEQF
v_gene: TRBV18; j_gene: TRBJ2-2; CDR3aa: ASSPARNTGELF
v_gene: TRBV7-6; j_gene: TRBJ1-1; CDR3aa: ASSLATGPMNTEAF
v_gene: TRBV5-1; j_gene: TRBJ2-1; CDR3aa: ASSLGGTADNEQF
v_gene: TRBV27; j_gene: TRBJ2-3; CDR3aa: ASSSGTFLVQY
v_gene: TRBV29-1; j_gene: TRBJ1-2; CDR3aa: SVDRYGYT
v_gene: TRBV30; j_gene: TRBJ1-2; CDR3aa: AWSVRGGYT
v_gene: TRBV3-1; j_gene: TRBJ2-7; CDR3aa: ASSHGGGPYEQY
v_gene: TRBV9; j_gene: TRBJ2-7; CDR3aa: ASSVGSATYEQY
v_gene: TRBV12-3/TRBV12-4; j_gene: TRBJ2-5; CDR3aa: ASSRGTAPETQY
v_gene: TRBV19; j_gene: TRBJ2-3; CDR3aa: ASRPSGLAGEDTQY
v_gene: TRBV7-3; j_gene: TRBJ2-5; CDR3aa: ASSLMPSETQY
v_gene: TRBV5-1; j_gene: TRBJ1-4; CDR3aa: ASSQWDGKKEKLF
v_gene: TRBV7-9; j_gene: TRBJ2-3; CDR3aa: ASSNRDLTWGTQY
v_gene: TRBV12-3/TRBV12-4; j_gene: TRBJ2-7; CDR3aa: ASRLGPSYEQY
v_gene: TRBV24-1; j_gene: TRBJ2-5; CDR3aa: ATSEPGTGVETQY
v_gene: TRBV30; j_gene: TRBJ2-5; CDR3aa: AWTMGQETQY
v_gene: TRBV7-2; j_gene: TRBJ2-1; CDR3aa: ASSFRRGVQF
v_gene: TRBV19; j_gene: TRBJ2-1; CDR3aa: ASSLVRAGGNEQF
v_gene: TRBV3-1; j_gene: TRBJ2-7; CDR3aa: ASSQVRTSGSHEQY
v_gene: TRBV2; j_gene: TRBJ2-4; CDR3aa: ASSERSSGRGGNIQY
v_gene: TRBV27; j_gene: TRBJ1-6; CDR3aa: ASRGGGGSHNSPLH
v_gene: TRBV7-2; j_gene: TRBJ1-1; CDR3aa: ASSSYIAAEAF
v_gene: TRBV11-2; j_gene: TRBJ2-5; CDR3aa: ASSWTTGGGETQY
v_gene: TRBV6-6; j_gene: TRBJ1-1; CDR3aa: ASSYSPGGGDTEAF
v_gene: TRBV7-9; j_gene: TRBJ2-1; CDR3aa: ASSSPTSVYNEQF
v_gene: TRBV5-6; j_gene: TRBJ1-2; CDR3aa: ASRRTGTYGYT
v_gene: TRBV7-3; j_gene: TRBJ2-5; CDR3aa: ASSLGTGYLETQY
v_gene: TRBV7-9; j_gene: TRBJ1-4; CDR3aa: ASSLGRESTNEKLF
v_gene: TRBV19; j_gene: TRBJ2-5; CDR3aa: ASCGGVQETQY